What follows describes a single TCR beta chain. Its antigen is unknown. Treatment of any kind had been given to no patient before thyroid surgery. This sample is part of a study of metastatic and nonmetastatic thyroid tumors. The study's findings and limits: Across blood and tumor, TCR beta diversity in malignant thyroid tumors was reportedly significantly higher than in benign nodules.

Germline assignment: CDR1 SGHDT and CDR2 YYEEEE. There are 13 residues in the CDR3. Trimming took 5 bases from V and 5 from J, leaving 14 bases between them. TCRdb reassembled clones from the PCR reads with MiXCR. The data show about 40,000 clones, over 9.5% seen once. The material sequenced was blood. V usage is TRBV5-6 and J usage is TRBJ2-7, with D tentatively TRBD1 or TRBD2 (5 bases each). The clonotype comes from a female donor with papillary thyroid cancer or a benign thyroid nodule (not recorded which). Some clones in this sample may be carry-over from other donors' samples. Written as DNA, the CDR3 is TGTGCCAGCAGTCGACCCGGGACCAACGAGCAGTACTTC. It specifies CASSRPGTNEQYF.